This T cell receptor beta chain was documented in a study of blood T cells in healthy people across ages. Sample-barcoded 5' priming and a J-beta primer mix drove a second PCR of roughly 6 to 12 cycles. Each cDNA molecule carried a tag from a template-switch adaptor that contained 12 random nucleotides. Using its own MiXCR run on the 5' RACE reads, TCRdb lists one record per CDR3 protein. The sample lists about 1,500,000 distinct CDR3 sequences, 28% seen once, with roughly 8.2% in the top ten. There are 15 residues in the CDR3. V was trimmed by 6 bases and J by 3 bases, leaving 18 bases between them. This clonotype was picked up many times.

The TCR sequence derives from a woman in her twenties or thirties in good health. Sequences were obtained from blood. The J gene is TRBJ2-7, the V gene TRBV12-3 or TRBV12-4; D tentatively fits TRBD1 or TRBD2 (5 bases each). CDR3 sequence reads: CASSHPLGPNYEQYF. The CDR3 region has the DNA TGTGCCAGCAGCCATCCACTGGGACCGAACTACGAGCAGTACTTC.